The next 5 T cell receptor beta chains were all read from a single sample in a study of cytomegalovirus exposure and HLA in healthy donors. In the PCR, 60 Vbeta and 13 Jbeta primers were used. Assay: immunoSEQ multiplex PCR; the TCRdb copy retains only in-frame clones and omits some. The sample has approximately 160,000 clones; about 75% are singletons. The sample consisted of PBMCs. The receptor source for this set is a male donor in good health and CMV-seropositive.

The gene calls are TRBV7-2 and TRBJ2-5; D not certain. V was trimmed by 4 bases and J by 2 bases, leaving 8 bases between them. This CDR3 spans 13 amino acids. CDR1 is SGHTA and CDR2 is FQGNSA in the germline V gene. This chain's CDR3 is CASSYNYQETQYF. Here the CDR3 DNA reads TGTGCCAGCAGCTATAACTATCAAGAGACCCAGTACTTC.

The V and J genes are TRBV5-4 and TRBJ1-2; D is uncertain. The CDR3 is 13 residues long. Trimming cost V 4 bases and J 2 bases, with 9 bases left between them. Germline V lookup: CDR1 SGHNT, CDR2 YYREEE (reference sequence). The CDR3 nucleotides read TGTGCCAGCAGCCCGGGAATCAACTATGGCTACACCTTC. As protein: CASSPGINYGYTF. Based on the CDR3 plus reference TRBV5-4 and TRBJ1-2, the full variable domain is ETGVTQSPTHLIKTRGQQVTLRCSSQSGHNTVSWYQQALGQGPQFIFQYYREEENGRGNFPPRFSGLQFPNYSSELNVNALELDDSALYLCASSPGINYGYTFGSGTRLTVV.

The CDR3 coding sequence is TGTGCCAGCAGCTCATCCGGGACACCTAACACTGAAGCTTTCTTT. It yields the protein CASSSSGTPNTEAFF. The chain is built from TRBV7-3 and TRBJ1-1; D may be TRBD1 (6 bases). The CDR3 is made up of 15 amino acids. Looked up from germline, CDR1 is SGHTA and CDR2 is FQGTGA. The V end was cut by 4 bases, the J end by 2 bases, with 14 bases between. Full variable domain (rest looked up from reference TRBV7-3 and TRBJ1-1): GAGVSQTPSNKVTEKGKYVELRCDPISGHTALYWYRQSLGQGPEFLIYFQGTGAADDSGLPNDRFFAVRPEGSVSTLKIQRTERGDSAVYLCASSSSGTPNTEAFFGQGTRLTVV.

V usage is TRBV13 and J usage is TRBJ1-3; 7 nucleotides agree with TRBD1. The length of the CDR3 is 15 residues. Germline trimming cut 1 base from V and 3 bases from J; bases unmatched to any gene: 3. CDR1 and CDR2 (germline): PRHDT, FYEKMQ (reference sequence). The CDR3 protein is CASSLAGQFGNTIYF. The DNA of the CDR3 is TGTGCCAGCAGCTTAGCGGGACAGTTTGGAAACACCATATATTTT.

The genes are TRBV27 and TRBJ1-2, with 10 bases aligning to TRBD1. The ends lost 3 bases at V and 4 bases at J; junction bases unmatched: 2. This CDR3 contains 14 residues. Germline V gives CDR1 MNHEY, CDR2 SMNVEV (reference sequence). CDR3 sequence reads: CASSLGQGRYGYTF. CDR3 in DNA: TGTGCCAGCAGTTTGGGACAGGGGCGCTATGGCTACACCTTC.